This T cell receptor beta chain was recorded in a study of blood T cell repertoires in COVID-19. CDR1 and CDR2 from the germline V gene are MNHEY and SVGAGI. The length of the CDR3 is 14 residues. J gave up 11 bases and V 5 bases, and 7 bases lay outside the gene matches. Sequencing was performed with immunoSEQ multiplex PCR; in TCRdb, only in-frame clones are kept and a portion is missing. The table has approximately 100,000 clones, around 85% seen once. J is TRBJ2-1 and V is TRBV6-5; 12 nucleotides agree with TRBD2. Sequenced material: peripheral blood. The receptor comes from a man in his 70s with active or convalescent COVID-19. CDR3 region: CASSTSGGRMKQFF. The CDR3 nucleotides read TGTGCCAGCAGTACTAGCGGGGGGCGAATGAAGCAGTTCTTC.